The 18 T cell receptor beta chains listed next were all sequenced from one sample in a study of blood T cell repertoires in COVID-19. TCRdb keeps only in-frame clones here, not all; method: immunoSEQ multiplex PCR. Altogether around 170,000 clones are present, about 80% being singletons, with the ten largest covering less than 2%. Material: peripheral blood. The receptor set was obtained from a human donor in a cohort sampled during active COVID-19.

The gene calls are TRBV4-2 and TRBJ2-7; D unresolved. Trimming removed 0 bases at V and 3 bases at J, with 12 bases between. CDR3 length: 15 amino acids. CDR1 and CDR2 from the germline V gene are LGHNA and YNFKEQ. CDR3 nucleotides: TGTGCCAGCAGCCAAGATACGGGTAGAGACTACGAGCAGTACTTC. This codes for CASSQDTGRDYEQYF.

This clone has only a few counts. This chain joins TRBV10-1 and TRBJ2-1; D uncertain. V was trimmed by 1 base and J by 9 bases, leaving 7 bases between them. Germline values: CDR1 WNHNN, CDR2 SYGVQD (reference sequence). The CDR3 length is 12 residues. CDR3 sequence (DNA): TGCGCCAGCAGTGAGTTACGCGGTGAGCAGTTCTTC. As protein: CASSELRGEQFF.

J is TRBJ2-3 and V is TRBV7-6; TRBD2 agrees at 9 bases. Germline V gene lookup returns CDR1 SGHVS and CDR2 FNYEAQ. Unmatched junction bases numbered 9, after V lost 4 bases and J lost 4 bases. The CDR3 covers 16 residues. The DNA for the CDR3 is TGTGCCAGCAGCTCGTTGCCGGGACTAGCAGCAGATACGCAGTATTTT. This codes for CASSSLPGLAADTQYF.

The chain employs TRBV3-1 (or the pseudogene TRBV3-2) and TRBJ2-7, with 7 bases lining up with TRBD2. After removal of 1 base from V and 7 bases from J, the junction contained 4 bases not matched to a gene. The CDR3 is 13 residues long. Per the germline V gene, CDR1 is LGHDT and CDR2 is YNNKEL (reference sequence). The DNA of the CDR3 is TGTGCCAGCAGCCAAGTTGGGGGAGGGGAGCAGTACTTC. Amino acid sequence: CASSQVGGGEQYF.

CDR3 sequence reads: CASSQGARGHNYNSPLHF. CDR3 DNA: TGTGCCAGCAGCCAAGGGGCGAGGGGGCACAACTATAATTCACCCCTCCACTTT. This chain uses TRBV3-1 (or the pseudogene TRBV3-2) with TRBJ1-6; TRBD1 matches 7 bases. V was clipped by 1 base and J by 3 bases; unmatched bases: 9. The germline gives CDR1 LGHDT, CDR2 YNNKEL (reference sequence). CDR3 length equals 18 residues.

In DNA form, the CDR3 reads TGTGCCAGCACCCTCGGACAGAGGACTGAAGCTTTCTTT. Translation: CASTLGQRTEAFF. The chain is built from TRBV12-3 or TRBV12-4 and TRBJ1-1; D possibly corresponds to TRBD1 (6 bases). V was trimmed by 7 bases and J by 5 bases, leaving 14 bases between them. This CDR3 comprises 13 residues.

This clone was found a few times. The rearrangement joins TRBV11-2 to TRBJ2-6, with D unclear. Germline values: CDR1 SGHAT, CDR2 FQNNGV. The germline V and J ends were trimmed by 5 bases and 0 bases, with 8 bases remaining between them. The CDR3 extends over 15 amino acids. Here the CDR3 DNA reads TGTGCCAGCAGCGCGACTCACTCTGGGGCCAACGTCCTGACTTTC. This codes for CASSATHSGANVLTF.

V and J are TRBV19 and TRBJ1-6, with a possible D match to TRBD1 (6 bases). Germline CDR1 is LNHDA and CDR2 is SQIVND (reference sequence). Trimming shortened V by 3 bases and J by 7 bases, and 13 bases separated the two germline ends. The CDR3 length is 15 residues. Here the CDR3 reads CASSIGAGVNSPLHF. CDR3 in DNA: TGTGCCAGTAGTATCGGGGCAGGGGTAAATTCACCCCTCCACTTT.

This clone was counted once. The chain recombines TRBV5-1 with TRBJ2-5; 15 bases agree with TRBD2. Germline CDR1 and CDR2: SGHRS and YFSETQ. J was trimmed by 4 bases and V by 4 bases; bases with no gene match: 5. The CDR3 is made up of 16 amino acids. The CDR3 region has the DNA TGCGCCAGCAGCGTAATGGGACTAGCGGGAGGAGAGACCCAGTACTTC. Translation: CASSVMGLAGGETQYF.

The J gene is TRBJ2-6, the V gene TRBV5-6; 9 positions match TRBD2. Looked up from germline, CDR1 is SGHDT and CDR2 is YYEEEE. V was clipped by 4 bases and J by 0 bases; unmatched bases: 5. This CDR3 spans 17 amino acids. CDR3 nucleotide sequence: TGTGCCAGCAGCCCGGGACTAGCTATCTCTGGGGCCAACGTCCTGACTTTC. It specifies CASSPGLAISGANVLTF.

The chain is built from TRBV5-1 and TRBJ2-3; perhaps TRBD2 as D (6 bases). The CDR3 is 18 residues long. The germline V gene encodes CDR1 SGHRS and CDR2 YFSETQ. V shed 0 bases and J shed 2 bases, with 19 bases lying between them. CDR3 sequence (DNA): TGCGCCAGCAGCTTGGCGGAGGGGTTGAGGGCATACACAGATACGCAGTATTTT. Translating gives CASSLAEGLRAYTDTQYF.

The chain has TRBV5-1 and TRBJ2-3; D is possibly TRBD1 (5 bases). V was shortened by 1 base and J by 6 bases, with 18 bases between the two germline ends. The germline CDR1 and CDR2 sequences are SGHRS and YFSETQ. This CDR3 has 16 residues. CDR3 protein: CASSLWVALKGDTQYF. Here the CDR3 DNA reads TGCGCCAGCAGCTTGTGGGTGGCCCTCAAGGGGGATACGCAGTATTTT.

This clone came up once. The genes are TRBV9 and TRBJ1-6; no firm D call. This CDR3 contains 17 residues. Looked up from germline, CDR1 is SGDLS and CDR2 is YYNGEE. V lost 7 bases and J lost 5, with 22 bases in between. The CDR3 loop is CASGAGTGIPNNSPLHF. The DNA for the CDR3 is TGTGCCAGCGGCGCAGGTACCGGGATCCCCAATAATTCACCCCTCCACTTT.

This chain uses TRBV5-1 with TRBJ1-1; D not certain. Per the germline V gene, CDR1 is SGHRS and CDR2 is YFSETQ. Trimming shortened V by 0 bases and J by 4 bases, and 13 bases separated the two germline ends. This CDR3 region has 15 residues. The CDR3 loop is CASSLARGGSTEAFF. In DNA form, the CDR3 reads TGCGCCAGCAGCTTGGCTCGGGGAGGTAGCACTGAAGCTTTCTTT.

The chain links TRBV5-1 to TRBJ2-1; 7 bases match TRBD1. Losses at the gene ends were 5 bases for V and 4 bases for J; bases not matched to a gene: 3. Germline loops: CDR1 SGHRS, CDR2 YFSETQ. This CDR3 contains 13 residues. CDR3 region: CASRGTEYNEQFF. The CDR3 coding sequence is TGCGCCAGCAGAGGGACAGAATACAATGAGCAGTTCTTC.

DNA of the CDR3: TGCGCCAGCAGCTTGGGGACTAACCCTCAAGAGACCCAGTACTTC. Protein: CASSLGTNPQETQYF. The genes are TRBV5-1 and TRBJ2-5; tentatively, D is TRBD2 (6 bases). CDR1 is SGHRS, CDR2 YFSETQ, per germline. The CDR3 contains 15 residues. V was clipped by 0 bases and J by 2 bases, with 11 bases between them.

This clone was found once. The CDR3 here is CASSSGTTVAFYGYTF. In DNA, the CDR3 is TGTGCCAGCAGTTCTGGGACTACGGTAGCCTTTTATGGCTACACCTTC. The chain has TRBV28 and TRBJ1-2; possibly TRBD1 for D (5 bases). Deletions cut 4 bases from V and 5 bases from J, with 20 bases between. Germline-derived CDR1 and CDR2 are MDHEN and SYDVKM. CDR3 size: 16 residues.

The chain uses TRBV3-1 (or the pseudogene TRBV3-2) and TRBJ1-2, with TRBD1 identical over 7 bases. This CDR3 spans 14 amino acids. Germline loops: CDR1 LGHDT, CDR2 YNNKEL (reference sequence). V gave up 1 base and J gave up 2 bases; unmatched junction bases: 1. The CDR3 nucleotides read TGTGCCAGCAGCCAAGGGGGACAGAACTATGGCTACACCTTC. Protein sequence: CASSQGGQNYGYTF.